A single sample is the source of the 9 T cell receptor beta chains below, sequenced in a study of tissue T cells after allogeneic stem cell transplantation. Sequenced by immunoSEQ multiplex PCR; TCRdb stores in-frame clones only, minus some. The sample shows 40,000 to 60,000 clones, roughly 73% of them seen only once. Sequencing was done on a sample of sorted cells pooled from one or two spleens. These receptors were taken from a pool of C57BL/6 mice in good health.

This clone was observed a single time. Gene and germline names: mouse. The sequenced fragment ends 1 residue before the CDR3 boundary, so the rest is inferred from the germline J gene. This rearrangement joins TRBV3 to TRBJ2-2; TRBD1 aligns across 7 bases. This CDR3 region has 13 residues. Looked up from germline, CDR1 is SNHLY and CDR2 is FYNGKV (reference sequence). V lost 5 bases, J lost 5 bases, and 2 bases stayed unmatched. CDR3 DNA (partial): TGTGCCAGCAGCCTACAGGGGACCGGGCAGCTCTAC. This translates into CASSLQGTGQLY. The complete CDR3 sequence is CASSLQGTGQLYF.

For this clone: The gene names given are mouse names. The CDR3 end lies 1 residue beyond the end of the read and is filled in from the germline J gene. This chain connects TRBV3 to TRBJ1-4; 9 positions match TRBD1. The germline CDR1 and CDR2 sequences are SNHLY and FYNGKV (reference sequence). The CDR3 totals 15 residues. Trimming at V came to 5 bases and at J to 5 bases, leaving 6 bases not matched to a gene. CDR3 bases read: TGTGCCAGCAGCCCTCGACAGGGGGAGAACGAAAGATTATTT. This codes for CASSPRQGENERLF. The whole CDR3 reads CASSPRQGENERLFF. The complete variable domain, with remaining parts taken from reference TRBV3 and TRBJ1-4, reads GPKVLQIPSHQIIDMGQMVTLNCDPVSNHLYFYWYKQILGQQMEFLVNFYNGKVMEKSKLFKDQFSVERPDGSYFTLKIQPTALEDSAVYFCASSPRQGENERLFFGHGTKLSVL.

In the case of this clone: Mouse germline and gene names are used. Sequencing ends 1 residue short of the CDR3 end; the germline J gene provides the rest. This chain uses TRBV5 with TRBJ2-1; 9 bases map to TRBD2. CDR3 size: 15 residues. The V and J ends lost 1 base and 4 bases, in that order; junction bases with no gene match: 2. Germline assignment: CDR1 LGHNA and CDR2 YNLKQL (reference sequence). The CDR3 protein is CASSQVGGRYAEQFF. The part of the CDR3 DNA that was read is TGTGCCAGCAGCCAAGTGGGGGGGCGATATGCTGAGCAGTTC.

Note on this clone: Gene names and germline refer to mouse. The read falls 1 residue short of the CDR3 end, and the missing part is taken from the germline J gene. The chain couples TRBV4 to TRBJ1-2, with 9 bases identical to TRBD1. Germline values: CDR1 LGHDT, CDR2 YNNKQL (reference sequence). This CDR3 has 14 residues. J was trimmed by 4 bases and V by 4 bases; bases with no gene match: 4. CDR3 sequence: CASSSRDRASDYTF. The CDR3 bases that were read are TGTGCCAGCAGCTCCCGGGACAGGGCCTCCGACTACACC.

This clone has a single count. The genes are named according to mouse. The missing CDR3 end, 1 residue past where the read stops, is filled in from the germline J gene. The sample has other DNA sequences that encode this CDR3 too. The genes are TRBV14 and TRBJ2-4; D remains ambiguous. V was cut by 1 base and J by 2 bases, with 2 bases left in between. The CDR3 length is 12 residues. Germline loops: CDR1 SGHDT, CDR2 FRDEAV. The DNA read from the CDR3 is TGTGCCAGCAGTTTCGTTCAAAACACCTTGTAC. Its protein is CASSFVQNTLY. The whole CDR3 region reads CASSFVQNTLYF.

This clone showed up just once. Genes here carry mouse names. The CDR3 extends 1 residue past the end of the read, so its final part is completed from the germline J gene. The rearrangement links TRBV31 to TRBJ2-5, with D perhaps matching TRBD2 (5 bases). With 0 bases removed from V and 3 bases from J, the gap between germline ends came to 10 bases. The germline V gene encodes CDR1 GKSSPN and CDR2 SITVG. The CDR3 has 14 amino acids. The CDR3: CAWSLSGWQDTQYF. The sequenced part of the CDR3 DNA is TGTGCCTGGAGTCTTTCTGGGTGGCAAGACACCCAGTAC.

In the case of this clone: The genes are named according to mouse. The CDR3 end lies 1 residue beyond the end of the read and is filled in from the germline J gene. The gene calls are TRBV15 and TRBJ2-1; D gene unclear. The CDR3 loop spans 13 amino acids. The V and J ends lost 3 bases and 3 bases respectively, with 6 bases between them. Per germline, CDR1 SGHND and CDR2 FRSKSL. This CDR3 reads CASSFNSYAEQFF. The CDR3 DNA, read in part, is TGTGCCAGCAGTTTTAACAGCTATGCTGAGCAGTTC.

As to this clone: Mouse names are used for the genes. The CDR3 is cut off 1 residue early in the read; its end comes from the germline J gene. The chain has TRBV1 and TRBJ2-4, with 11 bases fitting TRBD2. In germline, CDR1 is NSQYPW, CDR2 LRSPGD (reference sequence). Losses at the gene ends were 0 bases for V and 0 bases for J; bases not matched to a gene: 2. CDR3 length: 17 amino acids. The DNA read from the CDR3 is TGCACCTGCAGTGCAGAAGGGACTGGGGGTAGTCAAAACACCTTGTAC. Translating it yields CTCSAEGTGGSQNTLY. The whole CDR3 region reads CTCSAEGTGGSQNTLYF.

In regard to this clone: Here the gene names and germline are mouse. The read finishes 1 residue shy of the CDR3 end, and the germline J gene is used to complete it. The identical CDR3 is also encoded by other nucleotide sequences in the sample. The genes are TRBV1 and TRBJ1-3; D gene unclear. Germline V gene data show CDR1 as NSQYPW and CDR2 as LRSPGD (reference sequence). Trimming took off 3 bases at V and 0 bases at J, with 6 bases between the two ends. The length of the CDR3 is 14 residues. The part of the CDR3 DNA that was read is TGCACCTGCAGTGCGCAGAATTCTGGAAATACGCTCTAT. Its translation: CTCSAQNSGNTLY. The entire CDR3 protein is CTCSAQNSGNTLYF.